The entry below describes one T cell receptor (beta chain). The antigen is unknown. This sample was taken from a study of cytomegalovirus exposure and HLA in healthy donors. General study results and limits: The sole available immune exposure information was CMV serostatus. Apparent HLA restriction characterized most CMV-associated TCR beta chains in a later analysis. Later on, an analysis tied 15,000 to 20,000 TCR beta sequences to HLA alleles at 0.05 false discovery rate. In all likelihood, a cluster of highly shared sequence variants was a sequencing artifact.

Germline V gene data show CDR1 as LNHDA and CDR2 as SQIVND (reference sequence). This CDR3 has 16 residues. The V and J ends lost 9 bases and 0 bases, in that order; junction bases with no gene match: 11. PCR involved 60 Vbeta and 13 Jbeta primers. Profiling relied on immunoSEQ multiplex PCR, and the TCRdb table lists in-frame clones only, not all of them. Among more than 95,000 clones listed, 64% were seen once. Sample: PBMCs. The chain links TRBV19 to TRBJ1-3, with TRBD1 matching 7 bases. The clonotype comes from a man aged 55 to 70 in good health and CMV-seronegative. CDR3 residues: CASRYSGTASGNTIYF. CDR3 nucleotide sequence: TGTGCCAGCCGTTACTCCGGGACAGCCTCTGGAAACACCATATATTTT. The variable domain in full, completed from reference TRBV19 and TRBJ1-3, reads DGGITQSPKYLFRKEGQNVTLSCEQNLNHDAMYWYRQDPGQGLRLIYYSQIVNDFQKGDIAEGYSVSREKKESFPLTVTSAQKNPTAFYLCASRYSGTASGNTIYFGEGSWLTVV.